The rows below give T cell receptor beta chains drawn from one sample of a study of beta chain features in type 1 diabetes. The method was immunoSEQ multiplex PCR; TCRdb's version includes in-frame clones alone and lacks a portion of them. The sample lists roughly 380,000 clones; roughly 21% were seen once. The sequenced material came from naive CD4+ T cells from blood. The receptors stem from a woman younger than 30 in good health. CDR3s include the opening cysteine and the closing phenylalanine or tryptophan. The D gene is left open where the match is weak. Expanded clones get a size class; other rows say once, few or many, or leave the size out.

j_call v_call clone_size d_call cdr3_aa cdr3_nt
TRBJ2-3 TRBV6-5 few NA CASSSKRTQYF TGTGCCAGCAGTTCCAAGAGGACGCAGTATTTT
TRBJ2-1 TRBV19 few TRBD2 CASSIELASEQFF TGTGCCAGTAGTATAGAACTAGCGAGTGAGCAGTTCTTC
TRBJ2-7 TRBV14 NA NA CASSQTLLGEQYF TGTGCCAGCAGCCAGACACTTTTGGGCGAGCAGTACTTC
TRBJ2-3 TRBV29-1 few TRBD2 CSVDRGGRDTQYF TGCAGCGTTGACCGGGGGGGCAGAGATACGCAGTATTTT
TRBJ2-3 TRBV10-3 few NA CAIRDSLRTDTQYF TGTGCCATCAGAGACAGTCTTCGAACAGATACGCAGTATTTT
TRBJ1-1 TRBV7-9 few NA CASSLVPVNTEAFF TGTGCCAGCAGCTTAGTACCGGTGAACACTGAAGCTTTCTTT
TRBJ1-1 TRBV30 NA NA CAFCRASGTEAFF TGTGCCTTTTGCCGGGCCTCGGGGACTGAAGCTTTCTTT
TRBJ2-3 TRBV5-1 few NA CASSWAGSTDTQYF TGCGCCAGCAGCTGGGCAGGGAGCACAGATACGCAGTATTTT
TRBJ1-1 TRBV19 NA NA CASSPGIGTEAFF TGTGCCAGTAGCCCGGGTATCGGGACTGAAGCTTTCTTT
TRBJ2-1 TRBV18 NA NA CASSPSGTGYNEQFF TGTGCCAGCTCACCCTCCGGGACTGGATACAATGAGCAGTTCTTC
TRBJ1-5 TRBV4-2 NA NA CASSQDPGIHQPQHF TGTGCCAGCAGCCAAGACCCAGGGATACATCAGCCCCAGCATTTT
TRBJ2-7 TRBV5-1 few TRBD1 CASSLTGGTYEQYF TGCGCCAGCAGCTTAACAGGGGGAACCTACGAGCAGTACTTC
TRBJ2-3 TRBV30 NA NA CAWRWGRWPTDTQYF TGTGCCTGGAGGTGGGGGCGGTGGCCCACAGATACGCAGTATTTT
TRBJ1-2 TRBV7-2 NA NA CASSLEGVTLSGGYTF TGTGCCAGCAGCTTAGAGGGAGTGACTCTTTCGGGCGGCTACACCTTC
TRBJ1-1 TRBV2 few NA CASRQGYTEAFF TGTGCCAGCAGACAGGGTTACACTGAAGCTTTCTTT
TRBJ2-3 TRBV7-2 few NA CASSPPGLPDTQYF TGTGCCAGCAGCCCTCCGGGACTGCCTGATACGCAGTATTTT
TRBJ2-3 TRBV29-1 NA NA CSVEAQRGRGPISTDTQYF TGCAGCGTTGAAGCCCAAAGGGGGCGGGGCCCCATTAGCACAGATACGCAGTATTTT
TRBJ2-1 TRBV5-1 NA TRBD2 CASSLGLAGGTYNEQFF TGCGCCAGCAGCTTGGGACTAGCGGGAGGGACCTACAATGAGCAGTTCTTC
TRBJ2-4 TRBV6-6 NA NA CASTGQNIQYF TGTGCCAGCACAGGGCAAAACATTCAGTACTTC
TRBJ1-2 TRBV9 NA TRBD1 CASSQPDRGGITF TGTGCCAGCAGTCAACCGGACAGGGGAGGAATCACCTTC
TRBJ2-5 TRBV29-1 NA TRBD1 CSGYQGAGETQYF TGCAGCGGCTATCAGGGGGCTGGGGAGACCCAGTACTTC
TRBJ2-5 TRBV6-5 NA TRBD2 CASRLTSGGEETQYF TGTGCCAGCAGGCTCACTAGCGGGGGTGAAGAGACCCAGTACTTC
TRBJ2-1 TRBV5-1 NA NA CASSLEGVYNEQFF TGCGCCAGCAGCCTGGAAGGGGTCTACAATGAGCAGTTCTTC
TRBJ1-1 TRBV10-2 NA NA CASSEMLGVGTEAFF TGCGCCAGCAGTGAGATGTTAGGGGTGGGGACTGAAGCTTTCTTT
TRBJ1-1 TRBV29-1 NA TRBD1 CSVAGRGTMNTEAFF TGCAGCGTTGCGGGCAGGGGGACCATGAACACTGAAGCTTTCTTT
TRBJ1-1 TRBV2 NA TRBD1 CASSVRQGSTEAFF TGTGCCAGCAGTGTTAGACAGGGGAGCACTGAAGCTTTCTTT
TRBJ1-2 TRBV7-9 NA TRBD1 CASSVDRAVYGYTF TGTGCCAGCAGCGTCGACAGGGCTGTCTACGGCTACACCTTC
TRBJ1-4 TRBV13 few NA CASAGPGGEKLFF TGTGCCAGCGCCGGGCCCGGGGGTGAAAAACTGTTTTTT
TRBJ1-1 TRBV7-3 few NA CASSAQMNTEAFF TGTGCCAGCAGCGCCCAGATGAACACTGAAGCTTTCTTT
TRBJ2-5 TRBV5-4 few TRBD2 CASSSGGPETQYF TGTGCCAGCAGCTCGGGGGGGCCCGAGACCCAGTACTTC
TRBJ2-1 TRBV23-1 NA NA CASSQSWQEPYNEQFF TGCGCCAGCAGTCAATCGTGGCAGGAACCTTACAATGAGCAGTTCTTC
TRBJ2-1 TRBV29-1 NA TRBD1 CSGSGQGARNEQFF TGCAGCGGGTCTGGGCAGGGGGCTCGGAATGAGCAGTTCTTC
TRBJ2-3 TRBV20-1 NA NA CSPWGADTQYF TGCAGTCCCTGGGGGGCAGATACGCAGTATTTT
TRBJ2-7 TRBV7-2 NA TRBD2 CASSLGLLTSGVSYEQYF TGTGCCAGCAGCTTAGGCCTTCTGACTAGCGGGGTATCCTACGAGCAGTACTTC
TRBJ1-2 TRBV6-5 NA TRBD1 CASSTGQGSYGYTF TGTGCCAGCAGTACCGGACAGGGATCCTATGGCTACACCTTC
TRBJ1-2 TRBV5-1 few NA CASSGGGQLDGYTF TGCGCCAGCAGCGGCGGAGGGCAGCTGGATGGCTACACCTTC